Following are 29 T cell receptor beta chains from one sample sequenced in a study of cytomegalovirus exposure and HLA in healthy donors. The PCR was carried out with 60 Vbeta primers and 13 Jbeta primers. The method was immunoSEQ multiplex PCR; TCRdb's version includes in-frame clones alone and lacks a portion of them. The data contain about 190,000 clones, under 80% of them singletons. Sequencing input: PBMCs. The receptors shown here come from a man aged 25 to 40 in good health and CMV-seropositive.

The CDR3 is CASSTTGATNEKLFF. CDR3 DNA: TGTGCCAGCTCTACGACAGGGGCAACTAATGAAAAACTGTTTTTT. The rearrangement links TRBV18 to TRBJ1-4; 8 bases agree with TRBD1. V was clipped by 6 bases and J by 0 bases; unmatched bases: 3. This CDR3 has 15 amino acids. Germline lookup yields CDR1 KGHSH and CDR2 LQKENI.

The chain couples TRBV9 to TRBJ1-4; 10 nucleotides agree with TRBD1. The CDR3 loop spans 15 amino acids. V shed 4 bases and J 7 bases; nucleotides not matched to a gene: 7. Germline-derived CDR1 and CDR2 are SGDLS and YYNGEE. The CDR3 here is CASSHGQGEGEKLFF. For the CDR3, the DNA is TGTGCCAGCAGCCATGGACAGGGGGAAGGTGAAAAACTGTTTTTT. Combining the CDR3 with reference TRBV9 and TRBJ1-4 gives the whole variable domain DSGVTQTPKHLITATGQRVTLRCSPRSGDLSVYWYQQSLDQGLQFLIQYYNGEERAKGNILERFSAQQFPDLHSELNLSSLELGDSALYFCASSHGQGEGEKLFFGSGTQLSVL.

In its sample, this clone was seen a few times. The chain employs TRBV5-5 and TRBJ2-3, with TRBD1 matching over 7 bases. V shed 0 bases, J shed 0 bases, and the junction held 4 bases outside the gene matches. The length of the CDR3 is 16 residues. In germline, CDR1 is SGHKS, CDR2 YYEKEE (reference sequence). The CDR3 loop reads CASSLEGQRSTDTQYF. The CDR3 bases are TGTGCCAGCAGCTTGGAGGGACAGAGAAGCACAGATACGCAGTATTTT.

This chain links TRBV29-1 with TRBJ2-7; the match to TRBD1 covers 7 bases. V shed 1 base and J 0 bases; nucleotides not matched to a gene: 3. From germline, CDR1 is SQVTM and CDR2 ANQGSEA. This CDR3 is 14 amino acids long. CDR3 nucleotide sequence: TGCAGCGTTGAAGCGGGACAGACCTCCTACGAGCAGTACTTC. Its translation is CSVEAGQTSYEQYF.

The chain uses TRBV29-1 and TRBJ1-1; a weak D match, TRBD1 (6 bases). This CDR3 is built from 13 residues. V gave up 6 bases and J gave up 8 bases, with 19 bases separating them. Germline CDR1 is SQVTM and CDR2 is ANQGSEA. In DNA form, the CDR3 reads TGCAGCGTGGGGGGGAGGGGGGCGCTCGAAGCTTTCTTT. It encodes CSVGGRGALEAFF.

The chain recombines TRBV6-5 with TRBJ2-7; 9 nucleotides align to TRBD1. This CDR3 is built from 14 residues. In germline, CDR1 is MNHEY, CDR2 SVGAGI. The ends lost 6 bases at V and 3 bases at J; junction bases unmatched: 6. The CDR3 region is CASSEDRGGYEQYF. The CDR3 nucleotides read TGTGCCAGCAGCGAGGACAGGGGAGGCTACGAGCAGTACTTC.

The chain is built from TRBV6-6 and TRBJ2-2; 11 nucleotides match TRBD1. The germline CDR1 and CDR2 sequences are MNHNY and SVGAGI (reference sequence). Trimming cost V 6 bases and J 3 bases; bases outside gene matches: 3. The CDR3 contains 15 residues. The CDR3 loop is CASRRGQGDTGELFF. The DNA for the CDR3 is TGTGCCAGCAGGCGGGGACAGGGGGACACCGGGGAGCTGTTTTTT.

The V call is TRBV30, the J call TRBJ2-7; a weak D match, TRBD1 (5 bases). From germline, CDR1 is GTSNPN and CDR2 SVGIG (reference sequence). The V end lost 0 bases, the J end lost 13 bases, and 13 bases lay between the germline ends. The CDR3 is 11 residues long. The chain's CDR3 is CAWSVQARRYF. Written as DNA, the CDR3 is TGTGCCTGGAGTGTACAGGCTAGAAGATACTTC.

The gene calls are TRBV11-2 and TRBJ2-2; D unresolved. The CDR3 length is 12 residues. V gave up 5 bases and J gave up 4 bases, with 5 bases separating them. Germline V lookup: CDR1 SGHAT, CDR2 FQNNGV. CDR3 loop: CASSLITGELFF. The CDR3 bases are TGTGCCAGCAGCCTAATCACCGGGGAGCTGTTTTTT.

V is TRBV4-3 and J is TRBJ2-7, with TRBD1 matching over 11 bases. Germline CDR1 is LGHNA and CDR2 is YSLEER. Trimming at V came to 4 bases and at J to 4 bases, leaving 0 bases not matched to a gene. CDR3 length: 13 amino acids. The CDR3 here is CASSRDRGYEQYF. The CDR3 region has the DNA TGCGCCAGCAGCCGGGACAGGGGGTACGAGCAGTACTTC.

The chain uses TRBV4-1 and TRBJ2-7; 11 bases are shared with TRBD2. CDR1 and CDR2 from the germline V gene are MGHRA and YSYEKL. The CDR3 extends over 16 amino acids. V lost 0 bases to trimming and J lost 6 bases; unmatched junction nucleotides: 7. The CDR3: CASSQEATSGTPEQYF. CDR3 coding DNA: TGCGCCAGCAGCCAAGAAGCGACTAGCGGGACCCCCGAGCAGTACTTC.

Concerning this clone itself: The junction differs from germline at one of its ends, possibly a read error. This chain links TRBV28 with TRBJ2-5; TRBD1 matches 9 bases. Germline V gives CDR1 MDHEN, CDR2 SYDVKM. The CDR3 contains 12 residues. CDR3 sequence reads: CASSWRTGETDF. The CDR3 DNA sequence: TGTGCCAGCAGTTGGAGGACAGGGGAAACCGACTTC.

The rearrangement links TRBV19 to TRBJ1-6, with 7 bases fitting TRBD1. This CDR3 is built from 15 residues. Germline V gives CDR1 LNHDA, CDR2 SQIVND (reference sequence). Germline trimming cut 5 bases from V and 6 bases from J; bases unmatched to any gene: 7. CDR3 residues: CASSLRTGLNSPLHF. CDR3 sequence (DNA): TGTGCCAGTAGTCTAAGGACAGGTCTTAATTCACCCCTCCACTTT.

The chain links TRBV7-2 to TRBJ2-7; D perhaps matches TRBD2 (6 bases). The germline gives CDR1 SGHTA, CDR2 FQGNSA. V shed 1 base and J shed 5 bases, with 15 bases lying between them. This CDR3 has 15 amino acids. CDR3 in amino acids: CASSLVGGGVHEQYF. CDR3 in DNA: TGTGCCAGCAGCTTAGTGGGAGGAGGGGTCCACGAGCAGTACTTC.

This clone was detected only once. This rearrangement joins TRBV19 to TRBJ2-7; 8 bases align to TRBD1. The CDR3 runs to 15 residues. Germline V lookup: CDR1 LNHDA, CDR2 SQIVND (reference sequence). Trimming cost V 8 bases and J 3 bases; bases outside gene matches: 12. In nucleotides, the CDR3 is TGTGCCAGTGGCCCACAGGGGGGTATGTTCTACGAGCAGTACTTC. Its translation: CASGPQGGMFYEQYF. The full variable domain, in which reference TRBV19 and TRBJ2-7 provide the parts outside the CDR3, is DGGITQSPKYLFRKEGQNVTLSCEQNLNHDAMYWYRQDPGQGLRLIYYSQIVNDFQKGDIAEGYSVSREKKESFPLTVTSAQKNPTAFYLCASGPQGGMFYEQYFGPGTRLTVT.

V gene TRBV4-2 combines with J gene TRBJ2-7; TRBD2 aligns across 14 bases. The V segment lost 1 base and the J segment 0 bases; nucleotides outside the gene matches: 5. The CDR3 is 18 amino acids. Germline V CDR1 and CDR2: LGHNA, YNFKEQ. The CDR3 DNA reads as TGTGCCAGCAGCCAAGGGACTAGCGGGGGGCCAAGCTCCTACGAGCAGTACTTC. This encodes CASSQGTSGGPSSYEQYF.

This rearrangement joins TRBV4-1 to TRBJ1-2, with TRBD1 matching 7 bases. The CDR3 spans 14 residues. Per germline, CDR1 MGHRA and CDR2 YSYEKL. V shed 4 bases and J 4 bases; nucleotides not matched to a gene: 6. The CDR3 DNA follows: TGCGCCAGCAGCCGAACGGGACAGATCTATGGCTACACCTTC. The encoded protein is CASSRTGQIYGYTF.

The chain couples TRBV11-3 to TRBJ2-7; D possibly corresponds to TRBD1 (6 bases). CDR1 SGHNT and CDR2 YENEEA come from the germline V gene. CDR3 size: 13 residues. V gave up 5 bases and J gave up 6 bases, with 14 bases separating them. For the CDR3, the DNA is TGTGCCAGCAGCGTGCGCAGGGGCGGCGAGCAGTACTTC. This encodes CASSVRRGGEQYF.

The genes are TRBV4-1 and TRBJ2-5; unclear D gene. The germline V gene encodes CDR1 MGHRA and CDR2 YSYEKL. This CDR3 has 13 residues. V was trimmed by 4 bases and J by 1 base, leaving 7 bases between them. The CDR3 spells CASSPPGQETQYF. The CDR3 DNA reads as TGCGCCAGCAGCCCCCCCGGCCAAGAGACCCAGTACTTC.

The rearrangement uses TRBV7-3 and TRBJ2-1, with 10 nucleotides matching TRBD2. CDR3 length equals 15 residues. Germline-derived CDR1 and CDR2 are SGHTA and FQGTGA. The ends lost 1 base at V and 7 bases at J; junction bases unmatched: 4. The CDR3 loop reads CASSLNSGGSNEQFF. Here the CDR3 DNA reads TGTGCCAGCAGCTTAAATAGCGGGGGGAGTAATGAGCAGTTCTTC.

The chain couples TRBV11-3 to TRBJ2-1, with D possibly being TRBD2 (6 bases). CDR3 length equals 18 residues. V lost 5 bases to trimming and J lost 6 bases, with 26 bases between them. Germline V gene data show CDR1 as SGHNT and CDR2 as YENEEA. The CDR3 loop is CASSPRHRGTGTPNEQFF. In DNA, the CDR3 is TGTGCCAGCAGCCCCCGGCACAGAGGTACCGGGACTCCCAATGAGCAGTTCTTC. The full variable domain, rest sourced from reference TRBV11-3 and TRBJ2-1, is EAGVVQSPRYKIIEKKQPVAFWCNPISGHNTLYWYLQNLGQGPELLIRYENEEAVDDSQLPKDRFSAERLKGVDSTLKIQPAELGDSAVYLCASSPRHRGTGTPNEQFFGPGTRLTVL.

In this sample, this clone turned up a few times. V usage is TRBV25-1 and J usage is TRBJ1-4, with D possibly matching TRBD1 (5 bases). V lost 5 bases and J 8 bases, leaving 15 bases between the germline ends. The CDR3 spans 14 residues. The germline gives CDR1 MGHDK, CDR2 SYGVNS. The CDR3 DNA reads TGTGCCAGCAGTACAGCCTGGCGGGGGGAAAAACTGTTTTTT. This gives the protein CASSTAWRGEKLFF.

This sequence joins TRBV28 and TRBJ1-2, with D tentatively TRBD1 (5 bases). CDR3 length equals 14 residues. Per the germline V gene, CDR1 is MDHEN and CDR2 is SYDVKM. V lost 7 bases and J 7 bases, leaving 19 bases between the germline ends. The CDR3: CASTSGEPLSGYTF. As DNA, the CDR3 is TGTGCCAGCACCTCGGGGGAACCCCTATCTGGCTACACCTTC.

This clone was seen a single time. The rearrangement uses TRBV6-5 and TRBJ2-1; TRBD1 aligns across 7 bases. The CDR3 contains 15 residues. CDR1 and CDR2 (germline): MNHEY, SVGAGI. Trimming took 2 bases from V and 4 from J; bases not matched to a gene: 5. The CDR3 sequence is CASSYKGALYNEQFF. The CDR3 coding sequence is TGTGCCAGCAGTTACAAGGGGGCGCTTTACAATGAGCAGTTCTTC.

The sample holds a few counts of this clone. V is TRBV7-2 and J is TRBJ2-5; D might be TRBD2 (6 bases). This CDR3 is 14 amino acids long. V shed 4 bases and J shed 4 bases, with 13 bases lying between them. In germline, CDR1 is SGHTA, CDR2 FQGNSA. The chain's CDR3 is CASSWRGEAETQYF. CDR3 sequence (DNA): TGTGCCAGCAGCTGGCGCGGGGAGGCAGAGACCCAGTACTTC.

This chain joins TRBV5-1 and TRBJ1-5, with D unresolved. The CDR3 loop spans 14 amino acids. CDR1 and CDR2 (germline): SGHRS, YFSETQ. V lost 2 bases, J lost 2 bases, and 8 bases lay in between. CDR3 sequence (DNA): TGCGCCAGCAGCTTCCTCCCCGGCAATCAGCCCCAGCATTTT. It encodes CASSFLPGNQPQHF.

The gene calls are TRBV11-2 and TRBJ2-7, with 7 bases aligning to TRBD2. Germline lookup yields CDR1 SGHAT and CDR2 FQNNGV. This CDR3 is built from 14 residues. Trimming removed 1 base from V and 3 bases from J; junction bases left unmatched: 3. The CDR3 region is CASSLGGRVYEQYF. CDR3 DNA sequence: TGTGCCAGCAGCTTAGGTGGGAGGGTCTACGAGCAGTACTTC.

V usage is TRBV9 and J usage is TRBJ1-1; D uncertain. CDR1 is SGDLS, CDR2 YYNGEE, per germline. Trimming removed 4 bases at V and 2 bases at J, with 18 bases between. The CDR3 has 16 residues. Written as DNA, the CDR3 is TGTGCCAGCAGCCTACGGCAGGTACCCTTAAACACTGAAGCTTTCTTT. Amino acids: CASSLRQVPLNTEAFF.

The chain recombines TRBV7-2 with TRBJ2-5, with 7 positions matching TRBD2. J lost 5 bases, V lost 3 bases, and 6 bases had no gene match. The germline V gene has CDR1 SGHTA and CDR2 FQGNSA. The CDR3 totals 14 residues. DNA of the CDR3: TGTGCCAGCAGCTTGGGAGGGTTGCAGGAGACCCAGTACTTC. It specifies CASSLGGLQETQYF.